Listed below are T cell receptor beta chains from one sample, sequenced in a study of Ad26.COV2.S vaccination and SARS-CoV-2 variants. TCRdb keeps only in-frame clones here, not all; method: immunoSEQ multiplex PCR. The sample includes fewer than 500,000 clones, about 93% of them seen just once. The specimen was peripheral blood, collected in a trial of Ad26.COV2.S vaccine versus placebo. The receptors here all came from a person between 18 and 60 years old who received the Ad26.COV2.S COVID-19 vaccine or a placebo. Both conserved end residues are part of each CDR3. Fields, in order: D gene, clone size, V gene, J gene, CDR3 protein, CDR3 DNA. A D gene is named only where the DNA matches it firmly. Clone size appears in some rows only: once, few, many, or a class for an expanded clone.

.	.	TRBV10-3	TRBJ1-3	CAITPGASGNTIYF	TGTGCCATCACCCCAGGGGCCTCTGGAAACACCATATATTTT
.	.	TRBV9	TRBJ2-3	CASSVDGGHTDTQYF	TGTGCCAGCAGCGTAGATGGAGGGCACACAGATACGCAGTATTTT
TRBD1	.	TRBV5-1	TRBJ1-2	CASSHQTGDDGYTF	TGCGCCAGCAGCCATCAGACAGGGGACGATGGCTACACCTTC
TRBD2	.	TRBV9	TRBJ2-7	CASSVGAGVLEQYF	TGTGCCAGCAGCGTAGGCGCGGGAGTTCTCGAGCAGTACTTC
TRBD2	.	TRBV24-1	TRBJ2-3	CATSDDPSGRAGDTQYF	TGTGCCACCAGTGATGATCCAAGCGGGAGGGCGGGGGATACGCAGTATTTT
TRBD2	.	TRBV5-6	TRBJ2-7	CASSSNPSGNSYEQYF	TGTGCCAGCAGCAGTAATCCGAGCGGGAACTCCTACGAGCAGTACTTC
.	.	TRBV28	TRBJ1-6	CASNPPVGANDNSPLHF	TGTGCCAGCAACCCGCCGGTTGGGGCTAACGATAATTCACCCCTCCACTTT
.	.	TRBV29-1	TRBJ2-1	CSVATLSSYNEQFF	TGCAGCGTTGCGACTTTAAGCTCCTACAATGAGCAGTTCTTC
.	.	TRBV4-3	TRBJ2-1	CASSQDSDKFDEQFF	TGCGCCAGCAGCCAAGATTCGGACAAATTCGATGAGCAGTTCTTC
.	.	TRBV6-5	TRBJ1-1	CASKGVGNTEAFF	TGTGCCAGCAAGGGAGTGGGGAACACTGAAGCTTTCTTT
.	few	TRBV7-2	TRBJ1-1	CASSLVAGESEAFF	TGTGCCAGCAGCTTAGTGGCAGGGGAGTCTGAAGCTTTCTTT
.	.	TRBV28	TRBJ2-2	CASGQYDTGELFF	TGTGCCAGCGGGCAGTACGACACCGGGGAGCTGTTTTTT
TRBD2	.	TRBV4-3	TRBJ2-7	CASSQASAGGSHEQYF	TGCGCCAGCAGCCAGGCTTCAGCGGGAGGAAGCCACGAGCAGTACTTC
.	.	TRBV2	TRBJ2-6	CASTDSGANVLTF	TGTGCCAGCACGGACTCTGGGGCCAACGTCCTGACTTTC
TRBD2	.	TRBV10-3	TRBJ2-3	CAISSKREATTDTQYF	TGTGCCATCAGCTCTAAGCGGGAGGCAACCACAGATACGCAGTATTTT